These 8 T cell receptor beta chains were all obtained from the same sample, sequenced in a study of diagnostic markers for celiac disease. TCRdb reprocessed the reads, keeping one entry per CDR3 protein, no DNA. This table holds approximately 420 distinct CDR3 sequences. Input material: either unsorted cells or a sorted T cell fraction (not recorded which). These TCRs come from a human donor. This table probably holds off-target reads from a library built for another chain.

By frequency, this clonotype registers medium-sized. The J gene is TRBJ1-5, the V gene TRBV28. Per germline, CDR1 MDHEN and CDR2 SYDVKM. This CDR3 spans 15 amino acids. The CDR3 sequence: CASIPEGDVNQPQHF.

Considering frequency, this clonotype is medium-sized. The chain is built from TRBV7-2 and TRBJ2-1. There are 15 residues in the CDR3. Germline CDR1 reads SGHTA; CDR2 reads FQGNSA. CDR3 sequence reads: CASSLRAGALNEQFF.

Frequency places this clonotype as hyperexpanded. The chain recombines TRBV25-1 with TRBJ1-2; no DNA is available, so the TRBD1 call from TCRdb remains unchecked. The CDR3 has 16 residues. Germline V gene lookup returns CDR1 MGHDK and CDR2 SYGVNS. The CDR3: CASSTGTETPNYGYTF.

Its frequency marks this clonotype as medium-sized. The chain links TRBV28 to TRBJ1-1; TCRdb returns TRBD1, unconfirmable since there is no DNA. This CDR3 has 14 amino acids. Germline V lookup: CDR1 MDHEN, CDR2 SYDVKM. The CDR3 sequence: CASSNPTRGLEAFF.

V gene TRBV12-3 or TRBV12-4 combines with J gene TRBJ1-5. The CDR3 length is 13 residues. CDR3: CASSSRANQPQHF.

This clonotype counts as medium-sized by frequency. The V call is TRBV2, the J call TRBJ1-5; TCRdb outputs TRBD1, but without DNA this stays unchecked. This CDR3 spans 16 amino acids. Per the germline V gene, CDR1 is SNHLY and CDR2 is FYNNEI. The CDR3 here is CASRKTIGTGYQPQHF.

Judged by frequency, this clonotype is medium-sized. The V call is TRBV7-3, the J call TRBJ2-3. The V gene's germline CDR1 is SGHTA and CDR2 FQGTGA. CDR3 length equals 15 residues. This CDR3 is CASSPWASGTDTQYF.

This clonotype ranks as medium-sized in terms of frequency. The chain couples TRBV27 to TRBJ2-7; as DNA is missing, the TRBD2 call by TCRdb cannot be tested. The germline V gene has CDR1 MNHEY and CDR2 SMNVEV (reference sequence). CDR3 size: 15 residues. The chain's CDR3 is CASSLVPSGRYEQYF.